This TCR beta chain was identified during a study of shared clonotypes between healthy human individuals. Study summary: Three plates each covered CD4 naive and memory; CD8 naive two, CD8 memory one.

CDR3 length: 11 residues. Germline V gene lookup returns CDR1 GTSNPN and CDR2 SVGIG (reference sequence). Trimming took 4 bases from V and 7 from J, leaving 10 bases between them. Adult donors, all healthy and HIV-negative, had no recent acute infections or vaccinations. Deep-level running was used for the assay. The data were produced by immunoSEQ multiplex PCR, yet TCRdb's version contains in-frame clones alone and is incomplete. The table records about 2.4 million clones, around 90% of them present only once. With regard to this clone: The antigen remains undetermined.

General study findings and limits: Depth of sequencing was expected to influence donor clonotype sharing.

The source material was naive CD4+ T cells sorted from blood. Subset: CD45RA+ positively selected. This receptor was taken from a man aged 18 to 29 in good health. J is TRBJ1-1 and V is TRBV30; D unresolved. Here the CDR3 reads CAWNDQYEAFF. In DNA, the CDR3 is TGTGCCTGGAACGATCAATATGAAGCTTTCTTT.